The 10 T cell receptor beta chains below were found in one sample sequenced in a study of monozygotic twins with inflammatory bowel disease. TCRdb reworked the 5' RACE reads into one entry per CDR3 protein, no DNA. Found here are about 380,000 distinct CDR3 sequences; the top ten clones hold about 2.5%. Sequences were obtained from blood. The receptors were gathered from a human donor with ulcerative colitis or Crohn's disease, or a healthy co-twin of an affected twin (not recorded which).

The V call is TRBV29-1, the J call TRBJ2-6. This CDR3 contains 12 residues. CDR1 is SQVTM and CDR2 is ANQGSEA in the germline V gene. The CDR3 loop reads CSVVTGANVLTF.

The chain recombines TRBV20-1 with TRBJ1-6. This CDR3 is built from 13 residues. Per the germline V gene, CDR1 is DFQATT and CDR2 is SNEGSKA (reference sequence). CDR3 sequence reads: CSANQGTSTSLHF.

This chain uses TRBV7-9 with TRBJ1-1; the D call from TCRdb, TRBD1, cannot be confirmed without DNA. CDR1 and CDR2 (germline): SEHNR, FQNEAQ (reference sequence). This CDR3 is built from 15 residues. The CDR3 sequence is CASLPAVGGIVEAFF.

The chain has TRBV5-1 and TRBJ2-7; TCRdb gives TRBD1 as the D gene, but with no DNA this cannot be confirmed. CDR3 length equals 12 residues. Per the germline V gene, CDR1 is SGHRS and CDR2 is YFSETQ. CDR3 residues: CASSLNRVEQYF.

The gene calls are TRBV20-1 and TRBJ2-7; as DNA is missing, the TRBD1 call by TCRdb cannot be tested. Germline-derived CDR1 and CDR2 are DFQATT and SNEGSKA (reference sequence). This CDR3 region has 11 residues. CDR3: CSAQGPYEQYF.

V gene TRBV7-2 combines with J gene TRBJ2-3; the D call of TRBD1 rests on TCRdb alone, since no DNA is present to check it. CDR3 length equals 17 residues. The germline V gene encodes CDR1 SGHTA and CDR2 FQGNSA. CDR3 loop: CASSPVGGGLSTDTQYF.

J is TRBJ1-4 and V is TRBV7-6; TCRdb returns TRBD1, unconfirmable since there is no DNA. The germline V gene encodes CDR1 SGHVS and CDR2 FNYEAQ. CDR3 length equals 14 residues. The CDR3 sequence: CASSLAPRDEKLFF.

V gene TRBV5-6 combines with J gene TRBJ2-2; the D call of TRBD1 rests on TCRdb alone, since no DNA is present to check it. CDR3 size: 15 residues. Germline V gene lookup returns CDR1 SGHDT and CDR2 YYEEEE. CDR3 loop: CASSFWARGTGELFF.

The chain links TRBV29-1 to TRBJ2-3; without DNA, the TCRdb call of TRBD2 cannot be checked. Germline V gene sequence: CDR1 SQVTM, CDR2 ANQGSEA. The CDR3 is made up of 16 amino acids. The CDR3 loop is CSVEIRREPSTDTQYF.

The CDR3 sequence is CASSTPRTGLWGYTF. The V and J genes are TRBV19 and TRBJ1-2; TCRdb's assignment of TRBD1 cannot be checked, as there is no DNA. Looked up from germline, CDR1 is LNHDA and CDR2 is SQIVND (reference sequence). This CDR3 has 15 amino acids.